The 26 T cell receptor beta chains given below trace back to one sample, sequenced in a study of patients and donors after allogeneic stem cell transplantation. TCRdb analysed the RT-PCR reads with MiXCR anew, one entry per CDR3 protein. The table lists about 960,000 distinct CDR3 sequences, 15% to 20% of them singletons. Sequencing used blood, either unsorted or a sorted T cell fraction (not recorded which). These receptors all stem from a human donor who was either an allogeneic HSCT recipient or a stem cell or donor lymphocyte infusion donor (not recorded which). It is not recorded whose cells these are; they may come from a transplant donor.

The rearrangement links TRBV3-1 to TRBJ2-7; D unresolved. The CDR3 is 11 residues long. In germline, CDR1 is LGHDT, CDR2 YNNKEL (reference sequence). Trimming removed 5 bases at V and 7 bases at J, with 9 bases between. The CDR3 bases are TGTGCCAGCAGCTCAAGCAGGGAGCAGTACTTC. It is translated as CASSSSREQYF.

The chain uses TRBV4-3 and TRBJ1-1, with TRBD1 as a possible D gene (5 bases). V was pared by 2 bases and J by 7 bases, with 17 bases between. The germline gives CDR1 LGHNA, CDR2 YSLEER. The CDR3 totals 15 residues. The CDR3 loop is CASSQTWGGSNEAFF. CDR3 DNA sequence: TGCGCCAGCAGCCAAACCTGGGGGGGGTCTAATGAAGCTTTCTTT.

This clonotype has more than one count but fewer than ten. The chain has TRBV3-1 and TRBJ2-5, with D possibly matching TRBD2 (6 bases). The length of the CDR3 is 16 residues. V gave up 0 bases and J gave up 4 bases, with 15 bases separating them. CDR1 is LGHDT, CDR2 YNNKEL, per germline (reference sequence). The CDR3 DNA is TGTGCCAGCAGCCAAGATCTCCCGGGGGTCGGAGAGACCCAGTACTTC. Protein product: CASSQDLPGVGETQYF.

This clonotype was seen more than once but under ten times. V gene TRBV19 combines with J gene TRBJ1-3; D not certain. Trimming removed 5 bases from V and 0 bases from J, with 14 bases in between. The length of the CDR3 is 16 residues. The germline V gene encodes CDR1 LNHDA and CDR2 SQIVND (reference sequence). Here the CDR3 DNA reads TGTGCCAGTAGTGGTTTCAGCCTCCGCTCTGGAAACACCATATATTTT. This gives the protein CASSGFSLRSGNTIYF.

There are many counts of this clonotype. The chain combines TRBV20-1 with TRBJ2-1, with 8 bases matching TRBD2. CDR1 is DFQATT and CDR2 is SNEGSKA in the germline V gene (reference sequence). The CDR3 sequence is 14 residues long. With V trimmed by 5 bases and J by 7 bases, 10 bases remained unmatched. CDR3 coding DNA: TGCAGTGCTCCCGGGGGGGGAAATTTTAATGAGCAGTTCTTC. This sequence encodes CSAPGGGNFNEQFF.

This clonotype was found a few times. The genes are TRBV5-1 and TRBJ2-3; the match to TRBD2 covers 7 bases. CDR3 length equals 16 residues. The V gene's germline CDR1 is SGHRS and CDR2 YFSETQ. J lost 0 bases, V lost 0 bases, and 4 bases had no gene match. The CDR3 here is CASSLVSRGSTDTQYF. The CDR3 region has the DNA TGCGCCAGCAGCTTGGTATCGCGGGGGAGCACAGATACGCAGTATTTT.

The V gene is TRBV12-3 or TRBV12-4, the J gene TRBJ2-7, with D tentatively TRBD1 or TRBD2 (5 bases each). The CDR3 contains 12 residues. Trimming left V 3 bases short and J 9 bases short, with 12 bases between. CDR3 sequence (DNA): TGTGCCAGCAGTTTGAGAGGGGCCGGGCAGTACTTC. It translates to CASSLRGAGQYF.

CDR3 coding DNA: TGTGCCAGCAGCTCCGGTGGGACAGGGCATTCCTATGGCTACACCTTC. Translation gives CASSSGGTGHSYGYTF. This chain links TRBV7-2 with TRBJ1-2; 9 bases are shared with TRBD1. This CDR3 has 16 residues. Germline V gene data show CDR1 as SGHTA and CDR2 as FQGNSA. V trimming: 4 bases; J trimming: 4 bases; junction bases outside the gene matches: 10.

This clonotype was seen a handful of times. V gene TRBV12-3 or TRBV12-4 combines with J gene TRBJ1-5, with TRBD1 matching 10 bases. This CDR3 is 14 amino acids long. Trimming at V came to 3 bases and at J to 9 bases, leaving 5 bases not matched to a gene. CDR3 DNA sequence: TGTGCCAGCAGTTTTGGAGACAGGGGGCCGCCCCAGCATTTT. Its protein is CASSFGDRGPPQHF.

This clonotype was detected ten times or more. The chain links TRBV29-1 to TRBJ1-2; no definite D call. CDR3 size: 12 residues. Trimming shortened V by 4 bases and J by 4 bases, and 10 bases separated the two germline ends. Germline assignment: CDR1 SQVTM and CDR2 ANQGSEA. CDR3 sequence reads: CSVAVGLYGYTF. As DNA, the CDR3 is TGCAGCGTTGCCGTGGGCCTCTATGGCTACACCTTC.

This clonotype appeared a few times. CDR3 coding DNA: TGTGCCATCAGCAGACTAGCGGGAGAAAGGGCCGGGGAGCTGTTTTTT. It yields the protein CAISRLAGERAGELFF. This chain links TRBV10-3 with TRBJ2-2, with 12 positions matching TRBD2. Per the germline V gene, CDR1 is ENHRY and CDR2 is SYGVKD. This CDR3 spans 16 amino acids. V lost 6 bases to trimming and J lost 6 bases; unmatched junction nucleotides: 8.

This clonotype was detected a few times. The chain joins TRBV4-3 to TRBJ1-3; 7 bases line up with TRBD1. CDR1 LGHNA and CDR2 YSLEER come from the germline V gene. Trimming took 0 bases from V and 8 from J; bases not matched to a gene: 4. The CDR3 contains 14 residues. For the CDR3, the DNA is TGCGCCAGCAGCCAAGAACAGGGGAAGCACACCATATATTTT. Its translation is CASSQEQGKHTIYF.

This clonotype turned up a few times. V is TRBV27 and J is TRBJ1-2; TRBD1 matches at 7 bases. The CDR3 extends over 14 amino acids. The germline gives CDR1 MNHEY, CDR2 SMNVEV (reference sequence). Trimming removed 8 bases from V and 6 bases from J; junction bases left unmatched: 12. This CDR3 reads CASGPYRGDDGYTF. The CDR3 nucleotides read TGTGCCAGCGGGCCATACAGGGGCGACGATGGCTACACCTTC.

This clonotype was seen only a few times. This chain connects TRBV29-1 to TRBJ1-2; no firm D call. The ends were cut back, 3 bases at V and 7 bases at J, with 9 bases in the middle. The length of the CDR3 is 11 residues. Germline lookup yields CDR1 SQVTM and CDR2 ANQGSEA. For the CDR3, the DNA is TGCAGCGTTGATCCGGGATCTGGCTACACCTTC. This translates into CSVDPGSGYTF.

Ten or more counts support this clonotype. This rearrangement joins TRBV29-1 to TRBJ2-3, with D perhaps assigned TRBD1 or TRBD2 (5 bases each). CDR3 length: 15 residues. V dropped 4 bases and J dropped 1 base, with 15 bases sitting between them. The V gene's germline CDR1 is SQVTM and CDR2 ANQGSEA. The CDR3 nucleotides are TGCAGCGTTGGAAGGGACCGAGTCCGCACAGATACGCAGTATTTT. This sequence encodes CSVGRDRVRTDTQYF.

J is TRBJ2-1 and V is TRBV27; D might be TRBD2 (6 bases). This CDR3 spans 16 amino acids. The germline CDR1 and CDR2 sequences are MNHEY and SMNVEV (reference sequence). V shed 0 bases and J shed 1 base, with 10 bases lying between them. CDR3 nucleotide sequence: TGTGCCAGCAGTTTATCTAGGGAGGCTTCCTACAATGAGCAGTTCTTC. Its translation is CASSLSREASYNEQFF.

This clonotype was counted a few times. The gene calls are TRBV11-2 and TRBJ2-1; TRBD2 matches 13 bases. With V trimmed by 5 bases and J by 8 bases, 9 bases remained unmatched. The CDR3 consists of 16 residues. Germline V gene lookup returns CDR1 SGHAT and CDR2 FQNNGV. Here the CDR3 reads CASSARLAGGRDEQFF. CDR3 nucleotides: TGTGCCAGCAGCGCCCGACTAGCGGGAGGCCGCGATGAGCAGTTCTTC.

This chain links TRBV7-6 with TRBJ1-2, with D possibly TRBD1 on 6 matching bases. The CDR3 has 13 amino acids. Germline V lookup: CDR1 SGHVS, CDR2 FNYEAQ. With 4 bases removed from V and 8 bases from J, the gap between germline ends came to 14 bases. CDR3 region: CASSWTATGGYTF. DNA of the CDR3: TGTGCCAGCAGCTGGACAGCGACGGGGGGCTACACCTTC.

This clonotype was recorded a few times. The V call is TRBV20-1, the J call TRBJ2-7; TRBD1 matches 7 bases. Germline V gene sequence: CDR1 DFQATT, CDR2 SNEGSKA (reference sequence). Trimming cost V 4 bases and J 6 bases; bases outside gene matches: 9. The CDR3 length is 13 residues. CDR3 residues: CSAKRTGGAEQYF. CDR3 coding DNA: TGCAGTGCTAAAAGGACAGGTGGGGCCGAGCAGTACTTC.

This clonotype was seen repeatedly, ten times or more. The J gene is TRBJ1-1, the V gene TRBV12-3 or TRBV12-4, with 7 bases identical to TRBD1. This CDR3 has 13 amino acids. After removal of 6 bases from V and 5 bases from J, the junction contained 6 bases not matched to a gene. The CDR3 is CASSLTGFTEAFF. For the CDR3, the DNA is TGTGCCAGCAGCCTGACAGGGTTTACTGAAGCTTTCTTT.

A few counts support this clonotype. CDR3 region: CSARGTGLHEQFF. The DNA for the CDR3 is TGCAGTGCTAGAGGAACGGGGCTCCATGAGCAGTTCTTC. This chain joins TRBV20-1 and TRBJ2-1, with D perhaps TRBD1 or TRBD2 (5 bases each). The CDR3 is made up of 13 amino acids. Germline values: CDR1 DFQATT, CDR2 SNEGSKA (reference sequence). V was trimmed by 1 base and J by 8 bases, leaving 12 bases between them.

This clonotype was seen only a few times. V gene TRBV24-1 combines with J gene TRBJ2-1; 9 nucleotides align to TRBD2. With V trimmed by 3 bases and J by 8 bases, 4 bases remained unmatched. Germline loops: CDR1 KGHDR, CDR2 SFDVKD. The CDR3 consists of 14 residues. This CDR3 is CATSDPGLAYEQFF. CDR3 DNA sequence: TGTGCCACCAGTGATCCGGGACTAGCCTATGAGCAGTTCTTC.

This clonotype came up a few times. This rearrangement joins TRBV5-1 to TRBJ2-4; the match to TRBD2 covers 9 bases. The CDR3 has 18 amino acids. V trimming: 4 bases; J trimming: 1 base; junction bases outside the gene matches: 12. Germline CDR1 reads SGHRS; CDR2 reads YFSETQ. CDR3 protein: CASSPGTSQYSAKNIQYF. The DNA of the CDR3 is TGCGCCAGCAGCCCCGGGACTAGCCAATATTCGGCCAAAAACATTCAGTACTTC.

This clonotype was found a few times. V and J are TRBV5-1 and TRBJ1-2, with D possibly TRBD1 on 6 matching bases. V gave up 0 bases and J gave up 5 bases, with 17 bases separating them. The CDR3 consists of 16 residues. The germline V gene has CDR1 SGHRS and CDR2 YFSETQ. This CDR3 reads CASSLAGQGSAYGYTF. The CDR3, as DNA: TGCGCCAGCAGCTTGGCCGGGCAGGGGTCGGCGTATGGCTACACCTTC. Supplemented by reference TRBV5-1 and TRBJ1-2, the full variable domain reads KAGVTQTPRYLIKTRGQQVTLSCSPISGHRSVSWYQQTPGQGLQFLFEYFSETQRNKGNFPGRFSGRQFSNSRSEMNVSTLELGDSALYLCASSLAGQGSAYGYTFGSGTRLTVV.

This clonotype has more than one count but fewer than ten. V and J are TRBV10-3 and TRBJ2-3; D may be TRBD2 (6 bases). V dropped 7 bases and J dropped 5 bases, with 16 bases sitting between them. The CDR3 is made up of 14 amino acids. CDR1 is ENHRY, CDR2 SYGVKD, per germline. Written as DNA, the CDR3 is TGTGCCATCAAAAAACCCGGGGAGGAAGATACGCAGTATTTT. Its protein product is CAIKKPGEEDTQYF.

The chain joins TRBV15 to TRBJ2-7; 9 bases match TRBD1. Germline lookup yields CDR1 LNHNV and CDR2 YYDKDF (reference sequence). The CDR3 is made up of 15 amino acids. V was clipped by 4 bases and J by 2 bases; unmatched bases: 6. In nucleotides, the CDR3 is TGTGCCACCAGCACCCCCGGGACAGGGACCTACGAGCAGTACTTC. The encoded protein is CATSTPGTGTYEQYF.